This record covers a single TCR beta chain. The assay was immunoSEQ multiplex PCR, and TCRdb's table has in-frame clones only and misses some. The data show about 110,000 clones, 80% to 90% seen once. The sample is drawn from a study of blood T cell repertoires in COVID-19. The CDR3 sequence is 13 residues long. The V end lost 5 bases, the J end lost 9 bases, and 14 bases lay between the germline ends. Germline CDR1 reads SGHAT; CDR2 reads FQNNGV. This TCR came from a man in his forties with active or convalescent COVID-19. V is TRBV11-2 and J is TRBJ2-1; D gene ambiguous. The sequenced material came from peripheral blood. Written as DNA, the CDR3 is TGTGCCAGCAGCACGGTTATTAATGGTGAGCAGTTCTTC. Translated, it gives CASSTVINGEQFF.